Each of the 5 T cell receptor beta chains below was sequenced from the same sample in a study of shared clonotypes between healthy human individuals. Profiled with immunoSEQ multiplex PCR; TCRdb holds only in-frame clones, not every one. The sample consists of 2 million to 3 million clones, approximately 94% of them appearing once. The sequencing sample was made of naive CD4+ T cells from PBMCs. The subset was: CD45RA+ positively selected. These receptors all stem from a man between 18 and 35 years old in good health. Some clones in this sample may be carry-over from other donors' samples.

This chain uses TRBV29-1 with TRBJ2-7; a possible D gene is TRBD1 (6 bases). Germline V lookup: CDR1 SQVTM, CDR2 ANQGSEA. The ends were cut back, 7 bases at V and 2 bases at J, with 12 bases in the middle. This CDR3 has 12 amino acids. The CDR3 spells CSGPTGPYEQYF. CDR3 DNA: TGCAGCGGACCGACAGGCCCCTACGAGCAGTACTTC.

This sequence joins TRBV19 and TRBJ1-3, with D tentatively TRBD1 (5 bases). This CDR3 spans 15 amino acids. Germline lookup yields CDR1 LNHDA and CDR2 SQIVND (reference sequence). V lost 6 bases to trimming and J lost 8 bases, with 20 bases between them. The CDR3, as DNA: TGTGCCAGTAGCAAGCTCGGGACGCCGAGGGACACCATATATTTT. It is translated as CASSKLGTPRDTIYF.

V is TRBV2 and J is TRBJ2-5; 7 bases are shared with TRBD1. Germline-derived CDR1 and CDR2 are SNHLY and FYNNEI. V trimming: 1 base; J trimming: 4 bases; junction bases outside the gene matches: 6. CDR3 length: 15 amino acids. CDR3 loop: CASSEGQGAGETQYF. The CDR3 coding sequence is TGTGCCAGCAGTGAAGGACAGGGCGCCGGAGAGACCCAGTACTTC. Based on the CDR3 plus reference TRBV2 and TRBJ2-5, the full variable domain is EPEVTQTPSHQVTQMGQEVILRCVPISNHLYFYWYRQILGQKVEFLVSFYNNEISEKSEIFDDQFSVERPDGSNFTLKIRSTKLEDSAMYFCASSEGQGAGETQYFGPGTRLLVL.

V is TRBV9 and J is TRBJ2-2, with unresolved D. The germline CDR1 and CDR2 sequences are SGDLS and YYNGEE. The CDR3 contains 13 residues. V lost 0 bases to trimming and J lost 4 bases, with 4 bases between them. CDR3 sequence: CASSVDGTGELFF. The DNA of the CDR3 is TGTGCCAGCAGCGTAGACGGCACCGGGGAGCTGTTTTTT.

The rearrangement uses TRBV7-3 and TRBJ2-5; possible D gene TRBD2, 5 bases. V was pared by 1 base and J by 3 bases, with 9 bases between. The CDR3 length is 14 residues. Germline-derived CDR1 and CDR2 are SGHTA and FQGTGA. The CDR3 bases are TGTGCCAGCAGCTTAATGGGAGACAAAGAGACCCAGTACTTC. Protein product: CASSLMGDKETQYF. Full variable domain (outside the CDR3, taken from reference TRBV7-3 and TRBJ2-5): GAGVSQTPSNKVTEKGKYVELRCDPISGHTALYWYRQSLGQGPEFLIYFQGTGAADDSGLPNDRFFAVRPEGSVSTLKIQRTERGDSAVYLCASSLMGDKETQYFGPGTRLLVL.